The present entry profiles one T cell receptor (beta chain) with its context. Its recognized antigen is unknown. Qualities for individual bases were not recorded, and no much larger clone is one base off. For sequencing, an Illumina HiSeq 2500 was employed. TCR beta libraries were prepared by quantitative 5'-RACE with molecular barcodes. Concerning the study's data processing: Disease-linked TCR variants were identified with a new computational method built on a probabilistic model of VDJ rearrangement. The public reads were reprocessed in TCRdb via fastp at Q25 and MiXCR, keeping in-frame beta chains. All rows with the same CDR3 protein become a single entry with the most common DNA and genes. The V and J calls reflect TCRdb's pipeline rather than the authors' work. The sample table lists under 300,000 distinct CDR3 sequences, about 20% of them with a count of one. Less than 35% of the sample is in the top ten clones.

This specimen comes from a study of CD8 T cells in ankylosing spondylitis (dated by TCRdb to about 2017). About the study as a whole: To find TCR variants linked to disease, the study profiled T cell receptor beta repertoires in ankylosing spondylitis patients and healthy donors. In total, the full study cohort was made up of over a hundred healthy donors and 25 ankylosing spondylitis patients. Peripheral blood was sampled, and synovial fluid was also collected from ankylosing spondylitis patients. Overall results and qualifications from the work: A TCR beta motif made up of several highly homologous amino acid variants appeared to be characteristic of blood from ankylosing spondylitis patients. According to the report, matched synovial fluid samples from ankylosing spondylitis patients were significantly enriched for the disease-linked clones. The disease-linked clones showed a CD8+ phenotype and occurred at relatively low frequencies in peripheral blood. Some motif variants had previously been reported in the synovial fluid and blood of reactive arthritis patients, which suggests shared mechanisms of disease initiation.

This sequence originates from a male donor with ankylosing spondylitis or in good health (not recorded which). The specimen sequenced was blood, either unsorted or a sorted T cell fraction (not recorded which).

The CDR3 here reads CASSYSRGRTEAFF. The sequence in DNA is TGTGCCAGCAGTTACTCTAGGGGGCGGACTGAAGCTTTCTTT. This receptor chain uses TRBV6-2 or TRBV6-3 and TRBJ1-1; 7 bases in between match TRBD1. The CDR3 contains 14 residues, cysteine and phenylalanine counted. Only the CDR3 portion is preserved as DNA: 42 bases, with reading frame beginning at the first base. Clipping removes 0 bases from V and 5 bases from J, with 3 as the unmatched junction base count. Reading the germline V gene gives CDR1 MNHEY and CDR2 SVGEGT.